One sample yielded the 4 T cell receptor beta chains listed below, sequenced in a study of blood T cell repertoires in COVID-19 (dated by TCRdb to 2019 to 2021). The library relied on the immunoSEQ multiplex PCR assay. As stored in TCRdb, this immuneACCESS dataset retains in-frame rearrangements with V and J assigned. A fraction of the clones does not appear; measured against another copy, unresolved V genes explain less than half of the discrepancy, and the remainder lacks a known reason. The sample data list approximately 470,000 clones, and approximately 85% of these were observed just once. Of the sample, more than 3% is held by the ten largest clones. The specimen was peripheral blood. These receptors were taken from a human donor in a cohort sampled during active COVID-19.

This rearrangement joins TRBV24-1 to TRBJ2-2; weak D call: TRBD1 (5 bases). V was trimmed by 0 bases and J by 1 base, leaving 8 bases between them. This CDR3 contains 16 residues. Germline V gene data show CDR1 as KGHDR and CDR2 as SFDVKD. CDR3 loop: CATSDLRQGNTGELFF. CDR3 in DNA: TGTGCCACCAGTGATTTGCGGCAGGGGAACACCGGGGAGCTGTTTTTT.

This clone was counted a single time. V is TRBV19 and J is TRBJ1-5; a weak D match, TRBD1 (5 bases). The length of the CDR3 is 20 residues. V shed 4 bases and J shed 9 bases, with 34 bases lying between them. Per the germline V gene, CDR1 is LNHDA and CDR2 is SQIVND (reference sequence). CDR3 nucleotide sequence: TGTGCCAGTAGTACCCCCGGATTTGGTGGGGCCCTTCGGACGAGGAGGCCCCAGCATTTT. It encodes CASSTPGFGGALRTRRPQHF.

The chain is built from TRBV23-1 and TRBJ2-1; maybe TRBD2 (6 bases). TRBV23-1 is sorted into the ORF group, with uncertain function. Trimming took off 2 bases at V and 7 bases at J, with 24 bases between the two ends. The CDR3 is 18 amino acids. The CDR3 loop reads CASSQERMVPPEGNEQFF. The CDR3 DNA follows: TGCGCCAGCAGTCAAGAAAGAATGGTGCCACCGGAGGGTAATGAGCAGTTCTTC.

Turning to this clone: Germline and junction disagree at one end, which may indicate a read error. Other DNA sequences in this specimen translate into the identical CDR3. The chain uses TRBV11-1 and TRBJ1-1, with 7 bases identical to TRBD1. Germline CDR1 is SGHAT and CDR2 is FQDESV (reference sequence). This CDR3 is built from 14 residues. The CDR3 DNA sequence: TGCGCCAGCAGCCTACAGGGGCAGGGCACTGAAGCTTTCTTT. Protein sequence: CASSLQGQGTEAFF.